One sample yielded the 19 T cell receptor beta chains listed below, sequenced in a study of graft-versus-host responses after intestinal transplantation. Sequenced by immunoSEQ multiplex PCR; TCRdb stores in-frame clones only, minus some. Among around 25,000 clones, over 80% were seen once, and the ten largest hold 1.1%. The sample here was PBMCs, taken around 28 days after intestinal transplant. The source is a human patient who received an intestinal transplant, so some T cells may come from the graft donor.

The genes are TRBV6-4 and TRBJ1-5, with D unresolved. Trimming pared 2 bases from V and 5 bases from J, leaving 1 base between. The CDR3 extends over 11 amino acids. In germline, CDR1 is MRHNA, CDR2 SNTAGT. The DNA of the CDR3 is TGTGCCAGCAGTGACGATCAGCCCCAGCATTTT. The encoded protein is CASSDDQPQHF.

Worth noting for this clone: At one end the junction does not follow the germline gene, possibly because of a read error. Other DNA sequences of this sample code for an identical CDR3. V usage is TRBV5-1 and J usage is TRBJ1-1, with 8 bases identical to TRBD1. CDR3 length equals 15 residues. The germline V gene has CDR1 SGHRS and CDR2 YFSETQ. The CDR3 reads CASSLVRQGSTEAFF. In DNA form, the CDR3 reads TGCGCCAGCAGCTTGGTGAGACAGGGGTCCACTGAAGCCTTCTTT.

The rearrangement joins TRBV19 to TRBJ2-1; possibly TRBD1 for D (6 bases). V lost 3 bases, J lost 7 bases, and 10 bases lay in between. The germline CDR1 and CDR2 sequences are LNHDA and SQIVND (reference sequence). The length of the CDR3 is 13 residues. CDR3 bases: TGTGCCAGTAGTATCCTCAGGGGTAATGAGCAGTTCTTC. Its translation: CASSILRGNEQFF. Full variable domain (rest looked up from reference TRBV19 and TRBJ2-1): DGGITQSPKYLFRKEGQNVTLSCEQNLNHDAMYWYRQDPGQGLRLIYYSQIVNDFQKGDIAEGYSVSREKKESFPLTVTSAQKNPTAFYLCASSILRGNEQFFGPGTRLTVL.

The chain is built from TRBV28 and TRBJ2-7, with D perhaps assigned TRBD1 or TRBD2 (6 bases each). Germline CDR1 is MDHEN and CDR2 is SYDVKM. The CDR3 spans 15 residues. V lost 6 bases to trimming and J lost 3 bases, with 18 bases between them. The CDR3 reads CASRLEGDGIYEQYF. The CDR3 DNA reads TGTGCCAGCAGACTGGAGGGGGACGGGATCTACGAGCAGTACTTC.

This clone was counted once. This sequence joins TRBV11-2 and TRBJ2-5, with D unresolved. V dropped 4 bases and J dropped 0 bases, with 6 bases sitting between them. The germline CDR1 and CDR2 sequences are SGHAT and FQNNGV. The CDR3 covers 13 residues. This CDR3 reads CASSSTNQETQYF. CDR3 DNA sequence: TGTGCCAGCAGCTCGACGAACCAAGAGACCCAGTACTTC.

V usage is TRBV30 and J usage is TRBJ2-5; no definite D call. CDR1 is GTSNPN, CDR2 SVGIG, per germline (reference sequence). The CDR3 runs to 10 residues. V shed 3 bases and J shed 5 bases, with 4 bases lying between them. The CDR3 loop reads CAWRGETQYF. The CDR3 DNA sequence: TGTGCCTGGAGGGGGGAGACCCAGTACTTC.

The rearrangement uses TRBV4-2 and TRBJ2-3; 8 nucleotides line up with TRBD2. The germline gives CDR1 LGHNA, CDR2 YNFKEQ. The CDR3 spans 16 residues. Trimming cost V 0 bases and J 5 bases; bases outside gene matches: 7. In nucleotides, the CDR3 is TGTGCCAGCAGCCAAGATCAAGCGGGAGCTCAAGATACGCAGTATTTT. This codes for CASSQDQAGAQDTQYF.

J is TRBJ2-7 and V is TRBV5-5; D unclear. V was trimmed by 5 bases and J by 3 bases, leaving 6 bases between them. The germline V gene encodes CDR1 SGHKS and CDR2 YYEKEE (reference sequence). The CDR3 contains 11 residues. The chain's CDR3 is CASSRDYEQYF. CDR3 DNA sequence: TGTGCCAGCAGTAGGGACTACGAGCAGTACTTC. The variable domain in full, with the rest retrieved from reference TRBV5-5 and TRBJ2-7, is DAGVTQSPTHLIKTRGQQVTLRCSPISGHKSVSWYQQVLGQGPQFIFQYYEKEERGRGNFPDRFSARQFPNYSSELNVNALLLGDSALYLCASSRDYEQYFGPGTRLTVT.

The gene calls are TRBV7-9 and TRBJ2-5; 7 bases match TRBD2. This CDR3 has 13 amino acids. Germline V gene lookup returns CDR1 SEHNR and CDR2 FQNEAQ (reference sequence). Trimming took 5 bases from V and 5 from J; bases not matched to a gene: 5. CDR3 in DNA: TGTGCCAGCAGCAATAGCGGGTGGGAGACCCAGTACTTC. It is translated as CASSNSGWETQYF.

The chain carries TRBV27 and TRBJ1-2, with 9 bases matching TRBD1. This CDR3 spans 13 amino acids. Germline V gene data show CDR1 as MNHEY and CDR2 as SMNVEV (reference sequence). Trimming took 2 bases from V and 6 from J; bases not matched to a gene: 1. CDR3 DNA sequence: TGTGCCAGCAGTTTAACAGGGGGCGATGGCTACACCTTC. Amino acids: CASSLTGGDGYTF.

V and J are TRBV19 and TRBJ2-1; TRBD2 agrees at 13 bases. V was pared by 5 bases and J by 4 bases, with 5 bases of the junction left unmatched. CDR3 size: 16 residues. CDR1 is LNHDA and CDR2 is SQIVND in the germline V gene (reference sequence). Here the CDR3 DNA reads TGTGCCAGTAGTTCCGGGACTAGCGGGAAATACAATGAGCAGTTCTTC. Encoded protein: CASSSGTSGKYNEQFF.

This rearrangement joins TRBV5-4 to TRBJ1-1; 7 bases are shared with TRBD1. The CDR3 is 15 amino acids. V was pared by 1 base and J by 1 base, with 4 bases of the junction left unmatched. Germline V gives CDR1 SGHNT, CDR2 YYREEE (reference sequence). CDR3: CASSLTGTANTEAFF. The CDR3 DNA follows: TGTGCCAGCAGCTTGACGGGGACAGCGAACACTGAAGCTTTCTTT.

In DNA form, the CDR3 reads TGTGCCTGGAGTGACGGGACTTATAATTCACCCCTCCACTTT. Its translation is CAWSDGTYNSPLHF. This chain connects TRBV30 to TRBJ1-6, with a tentative D call TRBD1 (5 bases). Germline-derived CDR1 and CDR2 are GTSNPN and SVGIG (reference sequence). Trimming stripped 1 base from V and 4 bases from J, with 8 bases between. The CDR3 covers 14 residues.

The genes are TRBV2 and TRBJ2-5; 11 nucleotides align to TRBD1. The V gene end was trimmed by 8 bases and the J gene end by 1 base; junction bases not matched to a gene: 3. The CDR3 has 14 residues. Germline V gene data show CDR1 as SNHLY and CDR2 as FYNNEI. The CDR3 is CASGGTGGQETQYF. The CDR3 DNA reads TGTGCCAGCGGTGGGACAGGGGGCCAAGAGACCCAGTACTTC.

The genes are TRBV28 and TRBJ2-7; 7 bases agree with TRBD1. The CDR3 extends over 15 amino acids. With 4 bases clipped from V and 2 bases from J, the junction kept 8 bases outside the gene matches. From germline, CDR1 is MDHEN and CDR2 SYDVKM. In DNA, the CDR3 is TGTGCCAGCAGTTCTCAGGGACAGATTCCCTACGAGCAGTACTTC. It translates to CASSSQGQIPYEQYF.

V usage is TRBV5-4 and J usage is TRBJ1-2; TRBD1 agrees at 9 bases. The CDR3 is 13 residues long. Per germline, CDR1 SGHNT and CDR2 YYREEE (reference sequence). The V segment lost 8 bases and the J segment 8 bases; nucleotides outside the gene matches: 10. The DNA for the CDR3 is TGTGCCAGTAAACGAACAGGGGGCGCCGGCTACACCTTC. Its translation: CASKRTGGAGYTF.

The chain employs TRBV7-3 and TRBJ2-5; D unclear. The V and J ends lost 5 bases and 3 bases respectively, with 10 bases between them. CDR3 size: 13 residues. Germline assignment: CDR1 SGHTA and CDR2 FQGTGA. CDR3 protein: CASSPTVEETQYF. DNA for the CDR3: TGTGCCAGCAGCCCTACAGTCGAAGAGACCCAGTACTTC. Complete variable domain (other parts from reference TRBV7-3 and TRBJ2-5): GAGVSQTPSNKVTEKGKYVELRCDPISGHTALYWYRQSLGQGPEFLIYFQGTGAADDSGLPNDRFFAVRPEGSVSTLKIQRTERGDSAVYLCASSPTVEETQYFGPGTRLLVL.

The rearrangement joins TRBV28 to TRBJ2-1; D may be TRBD1 (7 bases). V lost 2 bases to trimming and J lost 2 bases, with 19 bases between them. Germline V gene lookup returns CDR1 MDHEN and CDR2 SYDVKM. The CDR3 runs 18 residues. The CDR3 protein is CASSLPSIRGAAYNEQFF. In DNA, the CDR3 is TGTGCCAGCAGTTTACCCTCCATCAGGGGGGCGGCCTACAATGAGCAGTTCTTC. Combining the CDR3 with reference TRBV28 and TRBJ2-1 gives the whole variable domain DVKVTQSSRYLVKRTGEKVFLECVQDMDHENMFWYRQDPGLGLRLIYFSYDVKMKEKGDIPEGYSVSREKKERFSLILESASTNQTSMYLCASSLPSIRGAAYNEQFFGPGTRLTVL.

The rearrangement links TRBV7-3 to TRBJ2-3; 9 bases agree with TRBD1. This CDR3 spans 18 amino acids. V lost 3 bases and J lost 7; bases outside the gene matches: 17. The V gene's germline CDR1 is SGHTA and CDR2 FQGTGA. The CDR3 here is CASSLREQGAQVFNTQYF. In nucleotides, the CDR3 is TGTGCCAGCAGCTTGAGGGAACAGGGGGCCCAGGTTTTTAATACGCAGTATTTT. Full variable domain (missing parts from reference TRBV7-3 and TRBJ2-3): GAGVSQTPSNKVTEKGKYVELRCDPISGHTALYWYRQSLGQGPEFLIYFQGTGAADDSGLPNDRFFAVRPEGSVSTLKIQRTERGDSAVYLCASSLREQGAQVFNTQYFGPGTRLTVL.